This entry lists 8 T cell receptor beta chains sequenced from one sample in a study of shared clonotypes between healthy human individuals. Assay: immunoSEQ multiplex PCR; the TCRdb copy retains only in-frame clones and omits some. The sample has about 1.5 million clones, nearly 99% seen once. Specimen: naive CD4+ T cells sorted from blood. As to subset: CD45RA+ positively selected. These receptor sequences come from a man aged 25 to 40 in good health.

The V gene is TRBV6-4, the J gene TRBJ2-3; D gene ambiguous. CDR1 MRHNA and CDR2 SNTAGT come from the germline V gene. V was trimmed by 4 bases and J by 2 bases, leaving 16 bases between them. The CDR3 consists of 16 residues. The CDR3 reads CASSVQPAPNTDTQYF. The CDR3 DNA reads as TGTGCCAGCAGTGTACAACCGGCCCCTAACACAGATACGCAGTATTTT.

The chain combines TRBV27 with TRBJ2-2; D uncertain. The germline V gene encodes CDR1 MNHEY and CDR2 SMNVEV (reference sequence). The CDR3 runs 15 residues. Trimming stripped 2 bases from V and 4 bases from J, with 11 bases between. Here the CDR3 DNA reads TGTGCCAGCAGTTTAATAGCAGCCGGCACCGGGGAGCTGTTTTTT. Translated: CASSLIAAGTGELFF.

The rearrangement joins TRBV5-1 to TRBJ2-7; 8 bases are a match to TRBD2. CDR3 length: 17 amino acids. Trimming at V came to 3 bases and at J to 4 bases, leaving 15 bases not matched to a gene. The germline gives CDR1 SGHRS, CDR2 YFSETQ. The CDR3 sequence is CASSWAKREMGSYEQYF. DNA of the CDR3: TGCGCCAGCAGCTGGGCAAAGCGGGAGATGGGGTCGTACGAGCAGTACTTC. Together with reference TRBV5-1 and TRBJ2-7, the CDR3 gives the full variable domain: KAGVTQTPRYLIKTRGQQVTLSCSPISGHRSVSWYQQTPGQGLQFLFEYFSETQRNKGNFPGRFSGRQFSNSRSEMNVSTLELGDSALYLCASSWAKREMGSYEQYFGPGTRLTVT.

J is TRBJ2-3 and V is TRBV12-5; D gene uncertain. Trimming left V 4 bases short and J 3 bases short, with 5 bases between. The CDR3 is made up of 12 amino acids. Germline V CDR1 and CDR2: LGHNT, FRNRAP. The CDR3 bases are TGTGCTAGTGGTTCAGATACAGATACGCAGTATTTT. This gives the protein CASGSDTDTQYF. The whole variable domain, remainder taken from reference TRBV12-5 and TRBJ2-3, is DARVTQTPRHKVTEMGQEVTMRCQPILGHNTVFWYRQTMMQGLELLAYFRNRAPLDDSGMPKDRFSAEMPDATLATLKIQPSEPRDSAVYFCASGSDTDTQYFGPGTRLTVL.

The chain joins TRBV9 to TRBJ2-2; TRBD1 agrees at 10 bases. Germline values: CDR1 SGDLS, CDR2 YYNGEE. This CDR3 is built from 17 residues. J lost 3 bases, V lost 4 bases, and 9 bases had no gene match. The CDR3: CASSSQRQGAYTGELFF. CDR3 DNA sequence: TGTGCCAGCAGCTCGCAGCGACAGGGGGCGTACACCGGGGAGCTGTTTTTT.

The V call is TRBV4-1, the J call TRBJ2-3; D remains ambiguous. This CDR3 has 16 residues. V shed 1 base and J shed 14 bases, with 25 bases lying between them. The germline gives CDR1 MGHRA, CDR2 YSYEKL. The CDR3 sequence is CASSQASDLYRATGYF. The DNA for the CDR3 is TGCGCCAGCAGCCAAGCCTCAGACTTATATAGGGCCACGGGGTATTTT.

The CDR3 reads CASYGTSEVDEQFF. DNA of the CDR3: TGCGCCAGCTATGGGACTAGCGAAGTTGATGAGCAGTTCTTC. The V call is TRBV10-2, the J call TRBJ2-1; TRBD2 matches at 10 bases. This CDR3 region has 14 residues. The junction had 9 bases not matched to a gene; V was cut back by 8 bases and J by 8 bases. CDR1 is WSHSY and CDR2 is SAAADI in the germline V gene.

The chain recombines TRBV25-1 with TRBJ1-4; D is unclear. V gave up 5 bases and J gave up 0 bases, with 10 bases separating them. The germline gives CDR1 MGHDK, CDR2 SYGVNS. CDR3 size: 15 residues. CDR3 region: CASSSFGATNEKLFF. In DNA form, the CDR3 reads TGTGCCAGCAGTTCTTTTGGGGCAACTAATGAAAAACTGTTTTTT.